Listed below are T cell receptor beta chains from one sample, sequenced in a study of OX40 agonist ivuxolimab in advanced cancers. Profiling relied on immunoSEQ multiplex PCR, and the TCRdb table lists in-frame clones only, not all of them. The repertoire holds 53,000 or so clones, roughly 79% seen once, with more than 2% in the top ten. Material: CD4+ or CD8+ T cells sorted from blood, obtained in a trial of the OX40 agonist ivuxolimab. Receptors were obtained from an adult with an advanced solid tumor such as melanoma, head and neck, liver or kidney cancer. Each CDR3 is given with its conserved first and last residue. Size is omitted from some rows. Given values are once, few, many or a class for expanded clones.

CDR3: CASGRAGAGSYEQYF
J: TRBJ2-7
size: NA
V: TRBV27

CDR3: CASSHLQGTDTQYF
J: TRBJ2-3
size: few
V: TRBV14

CDR3: CASSWGGTGDYGYTF
J: TRBJ1-2
size: NA
V: TRBV5-5

CDR3: CASSLELAGVKGEQFF
J: TRBJ2-1
size: NA
V: TRBV5-1

CDR3: CASSLQGRYGYTF
J: TRBJ1-2
size: NA
V: TRBV5-6

CDR3: CASSPGGGIEQYF
J: TRBJ2-7
size: NA
V: TRBV7-6

CDR3: CASSQEVWAGAVSYEQYF
J: TRBJ2-7
size: NA
V: TRBV4-3

CDR3: CASSSDRRETQYF
J: TRBJ2-5
size: once
V: TRBV5-1

CDR3: CASSRRQGLNTEAFF
J: TRBJ1-1
size: NA
V: TRBV28

CDR3: CASSLAIDTDTQYF
J: TRBJ2-3
size: NA
V: TRBV7-9

CDR3: CASSAGTSGGAAQYF
J: TRBJ2-3
size: NA
V: TRBV11-2

CDR3: CASSFSSGREAFF
J: TRBJ1-1
size: once
V: TRBV7-2

CDR3: CATSRDGTSTDTQYF
J: TRBJ2-3
size: NA
V: TRBV15

CDR3: CASSLTSFTGELFF
J: TRBJ2-2
size: few
V: TRBV27

CDR3: CASSYGYNEQFF
J: TRBJ2-1
size: few
V: TRBV6-5

CDR3: CASSLGGTGDSPLHF
J: TRBJ1-6
size: NA
V: TRBV7-6

CDR3: CVSSLMGRDNSPLHF
J: TRBJ1-6
size: once
V: TRBV7-2

CDR3: CASSQDTELPGYTF
J: TRBJ1-2
size: NA
V: TRBV4-1